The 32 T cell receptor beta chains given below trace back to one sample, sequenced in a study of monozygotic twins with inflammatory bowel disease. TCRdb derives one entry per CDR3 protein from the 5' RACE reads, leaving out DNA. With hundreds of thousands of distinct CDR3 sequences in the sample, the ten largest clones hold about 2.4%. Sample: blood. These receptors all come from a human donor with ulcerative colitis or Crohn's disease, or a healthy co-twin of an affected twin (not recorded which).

The chain's CDR3 is CASSLGLFGELFF. This rearrangement joins TRBV12-3 or TRBV12-4 to TRBJ2-2. The CDR3 runs 13 residues.

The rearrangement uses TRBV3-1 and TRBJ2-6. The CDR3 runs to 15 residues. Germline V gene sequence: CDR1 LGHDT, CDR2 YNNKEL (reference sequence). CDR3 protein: CASSLRGPGANVLTF.

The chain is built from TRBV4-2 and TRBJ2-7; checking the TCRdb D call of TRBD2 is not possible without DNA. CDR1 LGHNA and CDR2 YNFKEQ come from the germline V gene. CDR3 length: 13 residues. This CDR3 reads CASSQVRADEQYF.

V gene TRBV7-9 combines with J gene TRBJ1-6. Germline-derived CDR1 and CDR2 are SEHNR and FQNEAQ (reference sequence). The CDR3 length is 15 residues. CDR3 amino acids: CASSLLDGLNSPLHF.

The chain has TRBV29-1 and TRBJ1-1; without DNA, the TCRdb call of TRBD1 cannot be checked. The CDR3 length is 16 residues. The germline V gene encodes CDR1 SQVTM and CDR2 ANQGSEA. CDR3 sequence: CSVNPGRGLMNTEAFF.

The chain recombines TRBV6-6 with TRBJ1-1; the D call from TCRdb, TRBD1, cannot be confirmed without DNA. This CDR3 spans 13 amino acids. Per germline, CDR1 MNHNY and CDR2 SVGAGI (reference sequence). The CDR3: CASTLDSSSEAFF.

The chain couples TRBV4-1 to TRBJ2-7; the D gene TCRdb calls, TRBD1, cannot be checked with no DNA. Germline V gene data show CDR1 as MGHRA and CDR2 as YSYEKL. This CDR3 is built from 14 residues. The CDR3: CASRRTGDSYEQYF.

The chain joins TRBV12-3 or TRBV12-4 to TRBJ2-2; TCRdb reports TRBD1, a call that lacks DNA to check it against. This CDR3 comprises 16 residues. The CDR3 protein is CASSFTPGVNTGELFF.

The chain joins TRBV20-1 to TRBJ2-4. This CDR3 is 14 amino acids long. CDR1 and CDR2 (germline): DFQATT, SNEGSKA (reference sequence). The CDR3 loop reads CSYDGHLAKNIQYF.

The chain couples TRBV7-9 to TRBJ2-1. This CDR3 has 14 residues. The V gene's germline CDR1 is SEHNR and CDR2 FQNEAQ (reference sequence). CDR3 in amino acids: CASSFSDGYNEQFF.

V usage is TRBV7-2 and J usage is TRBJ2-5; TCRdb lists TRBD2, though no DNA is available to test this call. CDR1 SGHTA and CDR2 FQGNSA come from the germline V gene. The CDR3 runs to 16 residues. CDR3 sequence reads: CASGSGTSGVQETQYF. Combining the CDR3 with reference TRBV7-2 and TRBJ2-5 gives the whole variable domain GAGVSQSPSNKVTEKGKDVELRCDPISGHTALYWYRQSLGQGLEFLIYFQGNSAPDKSGLPSDRFSAERTGGSVSTLTIQRTQQEDSAVYLCASGSGTSGVQETQYFGPGTRLLVL.

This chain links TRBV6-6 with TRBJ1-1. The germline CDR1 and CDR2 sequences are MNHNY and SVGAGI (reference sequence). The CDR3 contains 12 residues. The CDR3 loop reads CASSYSSGGAFF.

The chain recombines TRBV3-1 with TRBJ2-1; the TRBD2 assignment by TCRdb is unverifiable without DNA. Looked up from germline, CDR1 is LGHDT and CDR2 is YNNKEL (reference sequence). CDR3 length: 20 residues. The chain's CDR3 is CASSHPLGLAGGRGTNEQFF.

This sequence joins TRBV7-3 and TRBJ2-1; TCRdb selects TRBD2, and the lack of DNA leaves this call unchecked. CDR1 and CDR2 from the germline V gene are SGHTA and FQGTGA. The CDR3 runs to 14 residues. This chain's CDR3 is CASSFSGGVYEQFF.

The chain's CDR3 is CASMVTGGNTIYF. The rearrangement joins TRBV19 to TRBJ1-3; the D call from TCRdb, TRBD1, cannot be confirmed without DNA. Germline V gene lookup returns CDR1 LNHDA and CDR2 SQIVND (reference sequence). The CDR3 sequence is 13 residues long. The full variable domain, in which reference TRBV19 and TRBJ1-3 provide the parts outside the CDR3, is DGGITQSPKYLFRKEGQNVTLSCEQNLNHDAMYWYRQDPGQGLRLIYYSQIVNDFQKGDIAEGYSVSREKKESFPLTVTSAQKNPTAFYLCASMVTGGNTIYFGEGSWLTVV.

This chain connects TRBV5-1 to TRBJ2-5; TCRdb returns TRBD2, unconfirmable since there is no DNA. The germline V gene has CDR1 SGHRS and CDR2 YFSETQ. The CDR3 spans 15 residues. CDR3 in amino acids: CASSESPGLGDTQYF.

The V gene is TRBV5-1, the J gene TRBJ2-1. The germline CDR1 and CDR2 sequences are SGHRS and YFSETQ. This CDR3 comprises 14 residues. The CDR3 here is CASKPVGSYNEQFF.

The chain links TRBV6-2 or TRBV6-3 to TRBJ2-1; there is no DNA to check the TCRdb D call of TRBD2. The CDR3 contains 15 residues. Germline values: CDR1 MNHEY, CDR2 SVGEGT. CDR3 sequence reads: CASTPRRDFYNEQFF.

The CDR3 protein is CASSQEIGLPHF. The chain couples TRBV4-1 to TRBJ2-5; checking the TCRdb D call of TRBD2 is not possible without DNA. The CDR3 has 12 amino acids. Per germline, CDR1 MGHRA and CDR2 YSYEKL.

CDR3 sequence: CSAYAPASSETQYF. V gene TRBV20-1 combines with J gene TRBJ2-5; TCRdb's D call of TRBD1 is untestable without DNA. The CDR3 spans 14 residues. Per germline, CDR1 DFQATT and CDR2 SNEGSKA (reference sequence).

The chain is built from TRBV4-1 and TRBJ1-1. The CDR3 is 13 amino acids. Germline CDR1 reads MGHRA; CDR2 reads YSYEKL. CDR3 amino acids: CASSQNMNTEAFF.

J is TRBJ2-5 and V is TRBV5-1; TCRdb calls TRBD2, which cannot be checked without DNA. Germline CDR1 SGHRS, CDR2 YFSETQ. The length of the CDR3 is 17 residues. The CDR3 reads CASSPPPTATLWETQYF. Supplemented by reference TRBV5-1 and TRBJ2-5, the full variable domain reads KAGVTQTPRYLIKTRGQQVTLSCSPISGHRSVSWYQQTPGQGLQFLFEYFSETQRNKGNFPGRFSGRQFSNSRSEMNVSTLELGDSALYLCASSPPPTATLWETQYFGPGTRLLVL.

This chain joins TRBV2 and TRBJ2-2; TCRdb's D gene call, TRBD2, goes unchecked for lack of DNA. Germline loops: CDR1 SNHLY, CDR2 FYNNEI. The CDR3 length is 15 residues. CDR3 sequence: CASTNRASGSGELFF.

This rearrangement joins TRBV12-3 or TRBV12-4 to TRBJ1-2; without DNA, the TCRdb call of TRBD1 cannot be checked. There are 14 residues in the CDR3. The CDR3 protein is CASSLRGTNYGYTF.

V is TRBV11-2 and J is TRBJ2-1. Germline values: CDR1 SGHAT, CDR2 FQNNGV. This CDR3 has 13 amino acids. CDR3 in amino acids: CASSQERSNEQFF.

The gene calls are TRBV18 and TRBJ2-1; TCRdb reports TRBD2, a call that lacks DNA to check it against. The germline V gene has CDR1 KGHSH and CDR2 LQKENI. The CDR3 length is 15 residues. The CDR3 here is CASSPREGIANEQFF. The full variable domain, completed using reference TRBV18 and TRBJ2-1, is NAGVMQNPRHLVRRRGQEARLRCSPMKGHSHVYWYRQLPEEGLKFMVYLQKENIIDESGMPKERFSAEFPKEGPSILRIQQVVRGDSAAYFCASSPREGIANEQFFGPGTRLTVL.

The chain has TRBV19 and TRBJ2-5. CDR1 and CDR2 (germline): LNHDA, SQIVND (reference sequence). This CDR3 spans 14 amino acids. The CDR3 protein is CASSQDPSSGAQYF.

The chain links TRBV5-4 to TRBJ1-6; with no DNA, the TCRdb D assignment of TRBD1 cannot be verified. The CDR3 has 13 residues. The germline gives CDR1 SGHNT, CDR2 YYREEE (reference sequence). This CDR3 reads CASSGTEDSPLHF.

The CDR3 spells CASSYGLRETQYF. The J gene is TRBJ2-5, the V gene TRBV6-5. This CDR3 comprises 13 residues. From germline, CDR1 is MNHEY and CDR2 SVGAGI.

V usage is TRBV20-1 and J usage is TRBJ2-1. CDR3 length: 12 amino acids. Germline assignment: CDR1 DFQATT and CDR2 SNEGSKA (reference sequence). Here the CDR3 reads CSATFRTNEQFF.

CDR3: CATSDLFANNEQFF. The chain couples TRBV24-1 to TRBJ2-1. In germline, CDR1 is KGHDR, CDR2 SFDVKD. The CDR3 sequence is 14 residues long.

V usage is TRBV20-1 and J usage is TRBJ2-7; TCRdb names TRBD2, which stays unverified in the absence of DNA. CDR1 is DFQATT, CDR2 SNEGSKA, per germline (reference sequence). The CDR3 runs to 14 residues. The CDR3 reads CSALPGLYGYEQYF.